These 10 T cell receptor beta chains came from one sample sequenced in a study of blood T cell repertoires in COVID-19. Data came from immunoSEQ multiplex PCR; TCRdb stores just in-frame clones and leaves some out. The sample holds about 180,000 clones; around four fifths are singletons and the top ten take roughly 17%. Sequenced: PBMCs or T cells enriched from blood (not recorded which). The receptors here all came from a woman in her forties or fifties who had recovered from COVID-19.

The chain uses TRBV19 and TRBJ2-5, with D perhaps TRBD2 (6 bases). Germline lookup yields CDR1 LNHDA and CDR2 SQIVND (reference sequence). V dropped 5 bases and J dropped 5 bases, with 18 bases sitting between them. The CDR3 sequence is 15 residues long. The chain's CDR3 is CASSRGTGVGETQYF. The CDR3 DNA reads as TGTGCCAGTAGTCGGGGGACGGGAGTAGGGGAGACCCAGTACTTC.

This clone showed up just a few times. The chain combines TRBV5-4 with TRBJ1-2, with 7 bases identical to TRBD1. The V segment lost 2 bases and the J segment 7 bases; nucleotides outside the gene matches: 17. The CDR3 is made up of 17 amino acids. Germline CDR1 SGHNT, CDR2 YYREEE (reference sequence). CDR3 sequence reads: CASSFGVEGQRWGGYTF. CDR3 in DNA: TGTGCCAGCAGCTTTGGTGTTGAGGGACAGAGATGGGGTGGCTACACCTTC. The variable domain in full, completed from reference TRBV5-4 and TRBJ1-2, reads ETGVTQSPTHLIKTRGQQVTLRCSSQSGHNTVSWYQQALGQGPQFIFQYYREEENGRGNFPPRFSGLQFPNYSSELNVNALELDDSALYLCASSFGVEGQRWGGYTFGSGTRLTVV.

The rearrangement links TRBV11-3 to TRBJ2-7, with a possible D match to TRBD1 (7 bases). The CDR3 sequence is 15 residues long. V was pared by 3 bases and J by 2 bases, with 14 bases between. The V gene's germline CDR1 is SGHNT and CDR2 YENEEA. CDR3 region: CASSLGGTDTYEQYF. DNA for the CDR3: TGTGCCAGCAGCTTGGGCGGGACAGATACCTACGAGCAGTACTTC.

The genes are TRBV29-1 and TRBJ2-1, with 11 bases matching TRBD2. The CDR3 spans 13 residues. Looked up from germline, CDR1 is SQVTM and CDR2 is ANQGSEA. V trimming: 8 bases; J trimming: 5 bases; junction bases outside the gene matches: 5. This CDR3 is CSTGTSGNNEQFF. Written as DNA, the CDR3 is TGCAGCACAGGGACTAGCGGTAACAATGAGCAGTTCTTC.

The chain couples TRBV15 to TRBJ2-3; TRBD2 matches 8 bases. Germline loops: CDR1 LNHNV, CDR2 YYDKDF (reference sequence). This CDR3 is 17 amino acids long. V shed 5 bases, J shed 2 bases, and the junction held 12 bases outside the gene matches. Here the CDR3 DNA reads TGTGCCACCAGCTACCATCGACTAGCGCATATCACAGATACGCAGTATTTT. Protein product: CATSYHRLAHITDTQYF.

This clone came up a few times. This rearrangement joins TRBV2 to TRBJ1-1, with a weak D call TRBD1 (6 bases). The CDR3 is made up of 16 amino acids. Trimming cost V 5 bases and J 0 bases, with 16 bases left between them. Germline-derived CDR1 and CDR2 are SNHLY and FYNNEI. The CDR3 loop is CASSLETGRMNTEAFF. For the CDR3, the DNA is TGTGCCAGCAGTCTTGAGACAGGTAGAATGAACACTGAAGCTTTCTTT.

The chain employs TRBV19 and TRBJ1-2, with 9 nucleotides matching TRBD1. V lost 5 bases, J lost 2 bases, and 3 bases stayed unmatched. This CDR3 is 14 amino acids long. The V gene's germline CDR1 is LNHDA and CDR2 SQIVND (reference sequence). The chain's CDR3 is CASSLGQGNYGYTF. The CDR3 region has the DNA TGTGCCAGTAGTCTAGGACAGGGGAACTATGGCTACACCTTC.

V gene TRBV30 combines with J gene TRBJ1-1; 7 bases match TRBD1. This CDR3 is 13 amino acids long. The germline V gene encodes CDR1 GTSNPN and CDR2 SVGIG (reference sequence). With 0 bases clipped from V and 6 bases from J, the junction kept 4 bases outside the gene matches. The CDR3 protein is CAWSVARGSEAFF. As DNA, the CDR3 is TGTGCCTGGAGTGTAGCCAGGGGGTCTGAAGCTTTCTTT.

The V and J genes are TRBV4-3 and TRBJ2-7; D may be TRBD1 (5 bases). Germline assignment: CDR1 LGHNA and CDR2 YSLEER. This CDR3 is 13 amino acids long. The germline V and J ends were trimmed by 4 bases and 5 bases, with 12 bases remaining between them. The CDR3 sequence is CASSLGVGDEQYF. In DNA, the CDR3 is TGCGCCAGCAGCCTAGGGGTGGGCGACGAGCAGTACTTC.

The CDR3, as DNA: TGTGCCTGGGTCGGACAGGGGCTAGAAGCTTTCTTT. This translates into CAWVGQGLEAFF. The V and J genes are TRBV30 and TRBJ1-1; 9 bases fit TRBD1. The germline CDR1 and CDR2 sequences are GTSNPN and SVGIG (reference sequence). The CDR3 loop spans 12 amino acids. Trimming took 5 bases from V and 8 from J; bases not matched to a gene: 6. Full variable domain (rest looked up from reference TRBV30 and TRBJ1-1): SQTIHQWPATLVQPVGSPLSLECTVEGTSNPNLYWYRQAAGRGLQLLFYSVGIGQISSEVPQNLSASRPQDRQFILSSKKLLLSDSGFYLCAWVGQGLEAFFGQGTRLTVV.